One sample yielded the 30 T cell receptor beta chains listed below, sequenced in a study of cytomegalovirus exposure and HLA in healthy donors. With 60 Vbeta and 13 Jbeta primers, the PCR was carried out. Sequencing used immunoSEQ multiplex PCR; TCRdb keeps in-frame clones, though not all of them. The sample lists about 160,000 clones; roughly 85% were seen once. Sequenced material: PBMCs. The receptors here all came from a woman aged 45-65 years in good health and CMV-seronegative.

V gene TRBV7-6 combines with J gene TRBJ1-2; 10 positions match TRBD1. Trimming removed 4 bases from V and 8 bases from J; junction bases left unmatched: 16. This CDR3 is 17 amino acids long. From germline, CDR1 is SGHVS and CDR2 FNYEAQ. The CDR3 bases are TGTGCCAGCAGCTCCCTACATCATCTCGGGGGACAGGGGGGCTACACCTTC. It translates to CASSSLHHLGGQGGYTF. Drawing the rest from reference TRBV7-6 and TRBJ1-2, the complete variable domain is GAGVSQSPRYKVTKRGQDVALRCDPISGHVSLYWYRQALGQGPEFLTYFNYEAQQDKSGLPNDRFSAERPEGSISTLTIQRTEQRDSAMYRCASSSLHHLGGQGGYTFGSGTRLTVV.

This chain joins TRBV10-1 and TRBJ2-7; D might be TRBD2 (6 bases). V was trimmed by 4 bases and J by 3 bases, leaving 10 bases between them. Looked up from germline, CDR1 is WNHNN and CDR2 is SYGVQD (reference sequence). The CDR3 contains 13 residues. CDR3 protein: CASSAGTLYEQYF. The CDR3 coding sequence is TGCGCCAGCAGTGCAGGGACTCTCTACGAGCAGTACTTC.

The chain carries TRBV27 and TRBJ1-2; the D is unclear. V was shortened by 6 bases and J by 0 bases, with 8 bases between the two germline ends. There are 13 residues in the CDR3. The germline CDR1 and CDR2 sequences are MNHEY and SMNVEV (reference sequence). The CDR3 nucleotides read TGTGCCAGCAGCCACGGAGCTAACTATGGCTACACCTTC. Encoded protein: CASSHGANYGYTF.

This chain links TRBV29-1 with TRBJ1-2; D possibly corresponds to TRBD1 (5 bases). Trimming cost V 6 bases and J 4 bases, with 15 bases left between them. Germline CDR1 is SQVTM and CDR2 is ANQGSEA. The CDR3 is 13 amino acids. The CDR3 spells CSVDSAYGYGYTF. For the CDR3, the DNA is TGCAGCGTCGACAGCGCCTATGGCTATGGCTACACCTTC.

This clone was detected only once. V and J are TRBV11-2 and TRBJ2-3, with 9 nucleotides matching TRBD1. The V and J ends lost 3 bases and 5 bases, in that order; junction bases with no gene match: 9. This CDR3 is built from 16 residues. CDR1 and CDR2 (germline): SGHAT, FQNNGV. In nucleotides, the CDR3 is TGTGCCAGCAGCTTTTCGTTCTTGGGACAGGGAGATACGCAGTATTTT. It codes for CASSFSFLGQGDTQYF. Based on the CDR3 plus reference TRBV11-2 and TRBJ2-3, the full variable domain is EAGVAQSPRYKIIEKRQSVAFWCNPISGHATLYWYQQILGQGPKLLIQFQNNGVVDDSQLPKDRFSAERLKGVDSTLKIQPAKLEDSAVYLCASSFSFLGQGDTQYFGPGTRLTVL.

This clone was observed a handful of times. The CDR3 here is CASSLGRSATNEKLFF. DNA of the CDR3: TGTGCCAGCAGCTTAGGACGGAGTGCAACTAATGAAAAACTGTTTTTT. V is TRBV7-9 and J is TRBJ1-4; no clear D. V was cut by 1 base and J by 0 bases, with 9 bases left in between. Looked up from germline, CDR1 is SEHNR and CDR2 is FQNEAQ (reference sequence). This CDR3 is 16 amino acids long. The complete variable domain, with remaining parts taken from reference TRBV7-9 and TRBJ1-4, reads DTGVSQNPRHKITKRGQNVTFRCDPISEHNRLYWYRQTLGQGPEFLTYFQNEAQLEKSRLLSDRFSAERPKGSFSTLEIQRTEQGDSAMYLCASSLGRSATNEKLFFGSGTQLSVL.

This chain uses TRBV28 with TRBJ1-2; D possibly corresponds to TRBD1 (6 bases). V gave up 4 bases and J gave up 0 bases, with 15 bases separating them. CDR1 is MDHEN, CDR2 SYDVKM, per germline. The CDR3 contains 16 residues. The CDR3, as DNA: TGTGCCAGCAGTTCTGGCTCCCAGGGGCCTAACTATGGCTACACCTTC. This codes for CASSSGSQGPNYGYTF.

The J gene is TRBJ2-5, the V gene TRBV7-9; TRBD2 aligns across 8 bases. The V gene end was trimmed by 3 bases and the J gene end by 4 bases; junction bases not matched to a gene: 13. The CDR3 loop spans 17 amino acids. Germline CDR1 SEHNR, CDR2 FQNEAQ (reference sequence). For the CDR3, the DNA is TGTGCCAGCAGCTTCAGGACTAGCTCTAGGTCCGTAGAGACCCAGTACTTC. Protein: CASSFRTSSRSVETQYF.

The chain recombines TRBV20-1 with TRBJ1-1; no definite D call. Between the trimmed V and J ends, which lost 3 bases and 6 bases, there was a span of 8 bases. The germline CDR1 and CDR2 sequences are DFQATT and SNEGSKA (reference sequence). This CDR3 region has 11 residues. CDR3 region: CSASAAAEAFF. CDR3 DNA: TGCAGTGCTAGTGCAGCGGCTGAAGCTTTCTTT.

CDR3 in amino acids: CASSDSAQGNTEAFF. The CDR3 region has the DNA TGTGCCAGCAGCGACAGCGCCCAGGGAAACACTGAAGCTTTCTTT. The chain combines TRBV13 with TRBJ1-1, with D perhaps TRBD1 (5 bases). CDR3 length equals 15 residues. From germline, CDR1 is PRHDT and CDR2 FYEKMQ (reference sequence). V gave up 5 bases and J gave up 2 bases, with 15 bases separating them.

The V and J genes are TRBV6-6 and TRBJ2-5; possible D gene TRBD1, 5 bases. V gave up 4 bases and J gave up 1 base, with 10 bases separating them. CDR3 size: 14 residues. CDR1 and CDR2 (germline): MNHNY, SVGAGI (reference sequence). The DNA for the CDR3 is TGTGCCAGCAGTTTTACAGGTACCCAAGAGACCCAGTACTTC. Translation gives CASSFTGTQETQYF.

The chain carries TRBV7-2 and TRBJ2-1; D not certain. This CDR3 is 14 amino acids long. Looked up from germline, CDR1 is SGHTA and CDR2 is FQGNSA. Trimming stripped 1 base from V and 0 bases from J, with 4 bases between. Here the CDR3 DNA reads TGTGCCAGCAGCTTAGACACCTCCTACAATGAGCAGTTCTTC. Its protein is CASSLDTSYNEQFF.

J is TRBJ2-7 and V is TRBV5-4; 12 nucleotides match TRBD2. Trimming took 2 bases from V and 3 from J; bases not matched to a gene: 12. Germline loops: CDR1 SGHNT, CDR2 YYREEE (reference sequence). The CDR3 spans 18 residues. For the CDR3, the DNA is TGTGCCAGCAGCTTCAGGGCTAGCGGGAGGGGAAAGGGCTACGAGCAGTACTTC. Protein: CASSFRASGRGKGYEQYF.

This clone was found once. This rearrangement joins TRBV2 to TRBJ2-1, with a tentative D call TRBD2 (5 bases). Germline V lookup: CDR1 SNHLY, CDR2 FYNNEI. The CDR3 runs to 17 residues. The ends were cut back, 6 bases at V and 2 bases at J, with 20 bases in the middle. In DNA form, the CDR3 reads TGTGCCAGCAGCTTTGGAGGCAGCACTGATGCCTACAATGAGCAGTTCTTC. This translates into CASSFGGSTDAYNEQFF.

The J gene is TRBJ2-1, the V gene TRBV27; 10 bases agree with TRBD2. The length of the CDR3 is 12 residues. V trimming: 6 bases; J trimming: 11 bases; junction bases outside the gene matches: 4. Germline V gene lookup returns CDR1 MNHEY and CDR2 SMNVEV (reference sequence). The CDR3 here is CASSPSGGKQFF. CDR3 nucleotides: TGTGCCAGCAGCCCTAGCGGGGGTAAGCAGTTCTTC.

V usage is TRBV30 and J usage is TRBJ1-4; TRBD1 is a possible D gene (5 bases). Germline V CDR1 and CDR2: GTSNPN, SVGIG (reference sequence). The CDR3 extends over 14 amino acids. The V end was cut by 5 bases, the J end by 5 bases, with 15 bases between. The CDR3 region is CAWAPGRGNEKLFF. CDR3 sequence (DNA): TGTGCCTGGGCTCCAGGACGGGGGAATGAAAAACTGTTTTTT.

This clone was counted between two and nine times. The J gene is TRBJ1-4, the V gene TRBV6-5; no clear D gene. Germline V lookup: CDR1 MNHEY, CDR2 SVGAGI. V shed 1 base and J shed 4 bases, with 4 bases lying between them. This CDR3 spans 13 amino acids. CDR3 DNA: TGTGCCAGCAGTTACTTGCGTAATGAAAAACTGTTTTTT. This gives the protein CASSYLRNEKLFF.

CDR3 region: CASSLSAGRSSYEQYF. CDR3 nucleotides: TGTGCCAGCAGTTTATCGGCAGGGAGGAGCTCCTACGAGCAGTACTTC. The chain carries TRBV28 and TRBJ2-7; tentative D call: TRBD2 (6 bases). V lost 1 base, J lost 0 bases, and 13 bases lay in between. Germline CDR1 and CDR2: MDHEN and SYDVKM. The CDR3 is 16 amino acids.

This clone was detected once. This sequence joins TRBV19 and TRBJ2-7; perhaps TRBD1 as D (6 bases). The germline gives CDR1 LNHDA, CDR2 SQIVND (reference sequence). Trimming shortened V by 7 bases and J by 0 bases, and 16 bases separated the two germline ends. The CDR3 covers 15 residues. CDR3 bases: TGTGCCAGTACCCCGGTAGGGGGTAGCTCCTACGAGCAGTACTTC. Its protein is CASTPVGGSSYEQYF.

The rearrangement joins TRBV7-2 to TRBJ1-6; 9 bases fit TRBD1. CDR1 is SGHTA, CDR2 FQGNSA, per germline. The CDR3 sequence is 17 residues long. The V segment lost 5 bases and the J segment 2 bases; nucleotides outside the gene matches: 7. As DNA, the CDR3 is TGTGCCAGCAGCCCCTGGACAGGGGACGCCTATAATTCACCCCTCCACTTT. Translated, it gives CASSPWTGDAYNSPLHF.

This clone was recorded once. The rearrangement links TRBV27 to TRBJ2-6, with D possibly being TRBD1 (6 bases). From germline, CDR1 is MNHEY and CDR2 SMNVEV (reference sequence). V lost 8 bases, J lost 0 bases, and 11 bases lay in between. This CDR3 is 15 amino acids long. In nucleotides, the CDR3 is TGTGCCAGCGGGGGCCTGTTCTCTGGGGCCAACGTCCTGACTTTC. This translates into CASGGLFSGANVLTF.

The V call is TRBV12-5, the J call TRBJ2-2; the match to TRBD1 covers 9 bases. The CDR3 is made up of 17 amino acids. Looked up from germline, CDR1 is LGHNT and CDR2 is FRNRAP. V lost 1 base and J lost 1; bases outside the gene matches: 4. CDR3: CASGLATGGWNTGELFF. CDR3 in DNA: TGTGCTAGTGGTTTGGCCACAGGGGGCTGGAACACCGGGGAGCTGTTTTTT.

This chain connects TRBV18 to TRBJ1-2, with D maybe TRBD1 (6 bases). CDR1 and CDR2 (germline): KGHSH, LQKENI. This CDR3 has 13 amino acids. Trimming cost V 3 bases and J 2 bases, with 7 bases left between them. The CDR3 is CASSPTGNYGYTF. CDR3 DNA sequence: TGTGCCAGCTCACCGACAGGCAACTATGGCTACACCTTC.

This chain connects TRBV28 to TRBJ1-1; D is possibly TRBD1 (6 bases). The CDR3 is made up of 14 amino acids. The V gene's germline CDR1 is MDHEN and CDR2 SYDVKM. Trimming removed 10 bases from V and 1 base from J, with 16 bases in between. The CDR3 nucleotides read TGTGCCAACTCCAGGGGTGGGAGGAACACTGAAGCTTTCTTT. It specifies CANSRGGRNTEAFF.

Only a few counts were recorded for this clone. The chain links TRBV2 to TRBJ1-2, with a weak D call TRBD1 (6 bases). CDR1 and CDR2 (germline): SNHLY, FYNNEI. The CDR3 consists of 14 residues. The ends were cut back, 6 bases at V and 2 bases at J, with 13 bases in the middle. The CDR3 DNA is TGTGCCAGCAGGAACTCAGGGGCGAACTATGGCTACACCTTC. Protein: CASRNSGANYGYTF.

The rearrangement uses TRBV5-5 and TRBJ1-5; 11 bases map to TRBD1. After removal of 4 bases from V and 10 bases from J, the junction contained 7 bases not matched to a gene. This CDR3 region has 14 residues. Germline V gene sequence: CDR1 SGHKS, CDR2 YYEKEE (reference sequence). This CDR3 is CASSEDRGLIPQHF. CDR3 in DNA: TGTGCCAGCAGCGAGGACAGGGGGCTAATTCCCCAGCATTTT.

V is TRBV6-1 and J is TRBJ2-3; no reliable D call. From germline, CDR1 is MNHNS and CDR2 SASEGT. Trimming left V 5 bases short and J 6 bases short, with 12 bases between. The CDR3 is made up of 13 amino acids. CDR3 protein: CASSINWRDTQYF. The DNA of the CDR3 is TGTGCCAGCAGTATAAACTGGCGGGATACGCAGTATTTT.

The chain is built from TRBV7-3 and TRBJ2-1; D remains unclear. The CDR3 loop spans 12 amino acids. The V end was cut by 4 bases, the J end by 6 bases, with 7 bases between. Germline CDR1 and CDR2: SGHTA and FQGTGA. CDR3 residues: CASSSPGNEQFF. The DNA of the CDR3 is TGTGCCAGCAGCTCCCCCGGCAATGAGCAGTTCTTC.

The rearrangement uses TRBV5-1 and TRBJ2-1; TRBD2 aligns across 8 bases. V lost 4 bases to trimming and J lost 0 bases; unmatched junction nucleotides: 3. The CDR3 contains 15 residues. Germline V gene data show CDR1 as SGHRS and CDR2 as YFSETQ. The CDR3 nucleotides are TGCGCCAGCAGCCCGACTAGCGCCTCCTACAATGAGCAGTTCTTC. It specifies CASSPTSASYNEQFF.

The chain links TRBV28 to TRBJ1-1, with 7 bases identical to TRBD1. J lost 1 base, V lost 4 bases, and 3 bases had no gene match. Germline-derived CDR1 and CDR2 are MDHEN and SYDVKM. The CDR3 runs to 14 residues. CDR3 loop: CASSSGGENTEAFF. CDR3 DNA sequence: TGTGCCAGCAGTTCAGGGGGAGAGAACACTGAAGCTTTCTTT.